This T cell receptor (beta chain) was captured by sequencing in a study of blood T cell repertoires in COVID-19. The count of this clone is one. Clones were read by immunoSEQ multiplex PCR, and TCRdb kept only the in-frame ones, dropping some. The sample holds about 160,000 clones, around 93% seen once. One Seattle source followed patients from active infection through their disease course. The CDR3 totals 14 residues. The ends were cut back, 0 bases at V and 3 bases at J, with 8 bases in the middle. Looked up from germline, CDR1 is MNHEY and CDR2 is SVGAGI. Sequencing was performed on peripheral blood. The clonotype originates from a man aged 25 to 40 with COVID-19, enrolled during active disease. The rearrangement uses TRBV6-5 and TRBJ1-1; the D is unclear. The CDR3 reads CASSYSYIYTEAFF. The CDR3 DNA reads TGTGCCAGCAGTTACTCATACATCTACACTGAAGCTTTCTTT.